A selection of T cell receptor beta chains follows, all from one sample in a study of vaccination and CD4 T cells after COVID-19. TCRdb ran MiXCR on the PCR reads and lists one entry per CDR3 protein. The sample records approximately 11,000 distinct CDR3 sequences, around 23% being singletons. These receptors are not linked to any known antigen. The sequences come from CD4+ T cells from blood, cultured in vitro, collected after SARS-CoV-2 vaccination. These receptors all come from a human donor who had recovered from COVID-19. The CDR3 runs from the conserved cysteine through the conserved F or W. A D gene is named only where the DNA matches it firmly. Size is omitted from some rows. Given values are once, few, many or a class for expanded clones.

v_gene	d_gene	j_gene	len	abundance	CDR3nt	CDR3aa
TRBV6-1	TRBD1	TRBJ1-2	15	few	TGTGCCAGCAGTGAACAGGCAGGGGGAAAAGGTGGCTACACCTTC	CASSEQAGGKGGYTF
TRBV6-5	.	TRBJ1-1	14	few	TGTGCCAGCAGTTTCGGATCCAGGGTAAAGGAAGCTTTCTTT	CASSFGSRVKEAFF
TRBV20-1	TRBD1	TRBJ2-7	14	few	TGCAGTGCTAGACGGGGACAGGGTTTATGGGAGCAGTACTTC	CSARRGQGLWEQYF
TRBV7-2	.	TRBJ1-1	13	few	TGTGCCAGCAGCTACCGACAACACACTGAAGCTTTCTTT	CASSYRQHTEAFF
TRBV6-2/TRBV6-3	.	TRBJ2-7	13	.	TGTGCCAGCAGTCGTGAGACAGGCTACGAGCAGTACTTC	CASSRETGYEQYF
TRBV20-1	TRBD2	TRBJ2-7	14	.	TGCAGTGCGCCGCGGCTAGCGGACTCCTACGAGCAGTACTTC	CSAPRLADSYEQYF
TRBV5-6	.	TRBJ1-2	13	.	TGTGCCAGCAGCTTAGGCAGGGTATACGGCTACACCTTC	CASSLGRVYGYTF
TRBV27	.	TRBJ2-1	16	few	TGTGCCAGCAGTTTACGCACGGGAGTTCCCTACAATGAGCAGTTCTTC	CASSLRTGVPYNEQFF
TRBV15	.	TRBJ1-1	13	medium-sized	TGTGCCACCAGCGGGGCTCGGGAGACTGAAGCTTTCTTT	CATSGARETEAFF
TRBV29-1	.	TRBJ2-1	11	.	TGCAGCGTTACTGACCGCAATGAGCAGTTCTTC	CSVTDRNEQFF